The rows below give T cell receptor beta chains drawn from one sample of a study of beta chain features in type 1 diabetes. Clones were sequenced by immunoSEQ multiplex PCR, and TCRdb holds only the in-frame ones, with some missing. The data contain 600,000 to 750,000 clones, 9.5% to 15% of them singletons. The sequenced sample was naive CD4+ T cells from blood. These receptors all stem from a man between 25 and 39 years old with type 1 diabetes. Both conserved end residues are part of each CDR3. Each record gives: J gene, clone size, V gene, D gene, CDR3 protein, CDR3 DNA. A D gene is named only where the DNA matches it firmly. Clone sizes are given selectively: once, few, many, or a class where the clone is expanded.

J: TRBJ1-2
size: NA
V: TRBV7-2
D: NA
CDR3: CASSFAGINYGYTF
DNA: TGTGCCAGCAGCTTCGCCGGGATTAACTATGGCTACACCTTC

J: TRBJ1-2
size: few
V: TRBV19
D: TRBD1
CDR3: CASSLTGNYGYTF
DNA: TGTGCCAGTAGCCTGACAGGGAACTATGGCTACACCTTC

J: TRBJ2-7
size: NA
V: TRBV5-1
D: NA
CDR3: CASSFTRETEQYF
DNA: TGCGCCAGCAGCTTTACGAGGGAGACCGAGCAGTACTTC

J: TRBJ2-1
size: NA
V: TRBV13
D: NA
CDR3: CASSTGGTSNEQFF
DNA: TGTGCCAGCAGCACTGGCGGGACATCTAATGAGCAGTTCTTC

J: TRBJ1-4
size: NA
V: TRBV6-5
D: TRBD1
CDR3: CASSYAGTGKLFF
DNA: TGTGCCAGCAGTTACGCCGGGACAGGGAAACTGTTTTTT

J: TRBJ2-7
size: NA
V: TRBV19
D: NA
CDR3: CASSPGRDGYEQYF
DNA: TGTGCCAGTAGTCCCGGAAGGGACGGCTACGAGCAGTACTTC

J: TRBJ2-3
size: NA
V: TRBV23-1
D: NA
CDR3: CASSQGSLPRDGTDTQYF
DNA: TGCGCCAGCAGTCAAGGGTCCCTCCCCCGAGATGGCACAGATACGCAGTATTTT

J: TRBJ2-6
size: NA
V: TRBV9
D: TRBD1
CDR3: CASSVGGQGNPGANVLTF
DNA: TGTGCCAGCAGCGTAGGCGGACAGGGAAACCCTGGGGCCAACGTCCTGACTTTC

J: TRBJ1-1
size: few
V: TRBV9
D: TRBD1
CDR3: CASSVDRGNTEAFF
DNA: TGTGCCAGCAGCGTAGACAGGGGGAACACTGAAGCTTTCTTT

J: TRBJ2-2
size: NA
V: TRBV5-1
D: NA
CDR3: CASSLVGEPPGELFF
DNA: TGCGCCAGCAGCTTGGTGGGAGAACCTCCCGGGGAGCTGTTTTTT

J: TRBJ1-2
size: NA
V: TRBV19
D: NA
CDR3: CASSPESHGYTF
DNA: TGTGCCAGCAGCCCGGAGTCACATGGCTACACCTTC

J: TRBJ2-3
size: NA
V: TRBV23-1
D: TRBD2
CDR3: CASSQSGEGRDTQYF
DNA: TGCGCCAGCAGTCAATCGGGGGAGGGCCGAGATACGCAGTATTTT

J: TRBJ1-1
size: NA
V: TRBV1
D: NA
CDR3: CTSSPNAGLQGVVRYTEAFF
DNA: TGCACCAGCAGCCCCAACGCAGGGCTTCAGGGTGTAGTTAGGTACACTGAAGCTTTCTTT

J: TRBJ1-2
size: NA
V: TRBV7-9
D: NA
CDR3: CASSLVAGAQSNYGYTF
DNA: TGTGCCAGCAGCTTAGTGGCAGGGGCCCAATCTAACTATGGCTACACCTTC

J: TRBJ2-7
size: NA
V: TRBV4-2
D: NA
CDR3: CASSQDERNYEQYF
DNA: TGTGCCAGCAGCCAAGATGAAAGGAACTACGAGCAGTACTTC

J: TRBJ2-5
size: NA
V: TRBV18
D: TRBD1
CDR3: CASSPTGLGETQYF
DNA: TGTGCCAGCTCACCGACAGGGCTCGGGGAGACCCAGTACTTC

J: TRBJ2-3
size: NA
V: TRBV7-2
D: NA
CDR3: CASSFNSHDTQYF
DNA: TGTGCCAGCAGCTTCAACAGCCACGATACGCAGTATTTT

J: TRBJ2-3
size: few
V: TRBV5-8
D: TRBD2
CDR3: CASSLGIGLAATDTQYF
DNA: TGTGCCAGCAGCTTGGGCATTGGGCTAGCGGCGACAGATACGCAGTATTTT

J: TRBJ2-1
size: few
V: TRBV12-5
D: NA
CDR3: CASGLYNEQFF
DNA: TGTGCTAGTGGTCTATACAATGAGCAGTTCTTC

J: TRBJ2-5
size: NA
V: TRBV14
D: NA
CDR3: CASSQATIQGKTQYF
DNA: TGTGCCAGCAGCCAAGCGACTATACAAGGGAAGACCCAGTACTTC

J: TRBJ2-5
size: NA
V: TRBV9
D: NA
CDR3: CASSDTGTSQETQYF
DNA: TGTGCCAGCAGCGACACAGGGACTTCCCAAGAGACCCAGTACTTC

J: TRBJ1-6
size: few
V: TRBV6-6
D: NA
CDR3: CASSYTRDGSPLHF
DNA: TGTGCCAGCAGTTACACCAGGGACGGTTCACCCCTCCACTTT

J: TRBJ1-5
size: few
V: TRBV30
D: TRBD1
CDR3: CAWSSGQSSNQPQHF
DNA: TGTGCCTGGAGCTCGGGACAGAGTAGCAATCAGCCCCAGCATTTT

J: TRBJ1-3
size: NA
V: TRBV15
D: NA
CDR3: CATSRDRVSGNTIYF
DNA: TGTGCCACCAGCAGAGATAGGGTCTCTGGAAACACCATATATTTT

J: TRBJ2-5
size: few
V: TRBV7-2
D: NA
CDR3: CASSSGPPRQETQYF
DNA: TGTGCCAGCAGCTCCGGACCTCCCAGGCAAGAGACCCAGTACTTC

J: TRBJ1-1
size: few
V: TRBV5-4
D: NA
CDR3: CASSFGTTNTEAFF
DNA: TGTGCCAGCAGCTTCGGGACAACTAACACTGAAGCTTTCTTT

J: TRBJ2-3
size: few
V: TRBV29-1
D: TRBD1
CDR3: CSAMGQAPDTQYF
DNA: TGCAGCGCCATGGGACAGGCCCCGGATACGCAGTATTTT

J: TRBJ2-2
size: NA
V: TRBV30
D: NA
CDR3: CAWSVRYKATGELFF
DNA: TGTGCCTGGAGTGTACGGTACAAAGCAACCGGGGAGCTGTTTTTT

J: TRBJ1-4
size: NA
V: TRBV9
D: NA
CDR3: CASSPRGDGGGEKLFF
DNA: TGTGCCAGCAGCCCGCGCGGAGATGGAGGGGGTGAAAAACTGTTTTTT

J: TRBJ1-2
size: few
V: TRBV29-1
D: NA
CDR3: CSVGLANYGYTF
DNA: TGCAGCGTGGGGTTGGCTAACTATGGCTACACCTTC

J: TRBJ1-6
size: few
V: TRBV30
D: TRBD1
CDR3: CAWSVSGGDNSPLHF
DNA: TGTGCCTGGAGTGTCTCAGGGGGTGATAATTCACCCCTCCACTTT

J: TRBJ2-3
size: NA
V: TRBV7-8
D: NA
CDR3: CASSLAAGHAGDTQYF
DNA: TGTGCCAGCAGCTTAGCTGCTGGACACGCGGGGGATACGCAGTATTTT

J: TRBJ2-2
size: NA
V: TRBV5-1
D: TRBD1
CDR3: CASSSGQSNTGELFF
DNA: TGCGCCAGCAGCTCGGGACAGTCGAACACCGGGGAGCTGTTTTTT

J: TRBJ1-2
size: few
V: TRBV25-1
D: NA
CDR3: CASSGHKTADYGYTF
DNA: TGTGCCAGCAGTGGACACAAGACAGCAGACTATGGCTACACCTTC

J: TRBJ1-5
size: few
V: TRBV23-1
D: TRBD1
CDR3: CASSKLPTGGNQPQHF
DNA: TGCGCCAGCAGTAAACTACCGACAGGGGGCAATCAGCCCCAGCATTTT

J: TRBJ1-3
size: few
V: TRBV14
D: NA
CDR3: CASSQVELFGNTIYF
DNA: TGTGCCAGCAGCCAAGTCGAACTGTTTGGAAACACCATATATTTT

J: TRBJ1-2
size: NA
V: TRBV7-9
D: NA
CDR3: CASSLVSTGYGYTF
DNA: TGTGCCAGCAGCTTAGTAAGCACAGGCTATGGCTACACCTTC

J: TRBJ2-1
size: NA
V: TRBV14
D: NA
CDR3: CASSQLGQYNEQFF
DNA: TGTGCCAGCAGCCAACTCGGACAGTACAATGAGCAGTTCTTC

J: TRBJ2-3
size: few
V: TRBV6-6
D: TRBD1
CDR3: CASSPRTGGADTQYF
DNA: TGTGCCAGCAGTCCGCGGACAGGTGGGGCAGATACGCAGTATTTT

J: TRBJ2-1
size: few
V: TRBV12-5
D: NA
CDR3: CASGPENEQFF
DNA: TGTGCTAGTGGACCAGAGAATGAGCAGTTCTTC

J: TRBJ1-1
size: few
V: TRBV5-1
D: TRBD1
CDR3: CASRQGQGIEAFF
DNA: TGCGCCAGCCGCCAGGGACAGGGCATTGAAGCTTTCTTT

J: TRBJ1-6
size: NA
V: TRBV19
D: NA
CDR3: CASSTKDRGSYNSPLHF
DNA: TGTGCCAGTAGCACTAAGGACCGCGGATCCTATAATTCACCCCTCCACTTT